These 16 T cell receptor beta chains were all obtained from the same sample, sequenced in a study of beta chain features in type 1 diabetes. Every isolated RNA sample was fully reverse transcribed, so sequencing captured expressed TCRB transcripts. Method: immunoSEQ multiplex PCR; TCRdb's copy keeps in-frame clones and lacks some. The profile covers 350,000 to 400,000 clones, with about 16% appearing a single time and about 0.019% taken by the ten largest. The sample taken for sequencing was naive CD4+ T cells from blood. The receptor set was obtained from a woman under 30 in good health.

This chain links TRBV30 with TRBJ2-2, with D perhaps matching TRBD1 (6 bases). In germline, CDR1 is GTSNPN, CDR2 SVGIG (reference sequence). The CDR3 has 17 residues. Trimming shortened V by 4 bases and J by 2 bases, and 20 bases separated the two germline ends. The CDR3 sequence: CAWNRATARGNTGELFF. In DNA, the CDR3 is TGTGCCTGGAATAGAGCCACGGCCAGGGGAAACACCGGGGAGCTGTTTTTT. The variable domain in full, completed from reference TRBV30 and TRBJ2-2, reads SQTIHQWPATLVQPVGSPLSLECTVEGTSNPNLYWYRQAAGRGLQLLFYSVGIGQISSEVPQNLSASRPQDRQFILSSKKLLLSDSGFYLCAWNRATARGNTGELFFGEGSRLTVL.

The CDR3 spells CASSLGDRITDTQYF. CDR3 in DNA: TGTGCCAGCAGCTTAGGGGACAGGATCACAGATACGCAGTATTTT. V and J are TRBV11-2 and TRBJ2-3; 8 bases match TRBD1. The trim removed 1 base at V and 2 bases at J, leaving 2 bases unmatched. Germline CDR1 and CDR2: SGHAT and FQNNGV. The CDR3 extends over 15 amino acids.

The gene calls are TRBV30 and TRBJ2-1, with 10 bases that match TRBD2. The CDR3 runs 11 residues. Germline assignment: CDR1 GTSNPN and CDR2 SVGIG (reference sequence). In DNA form, the CDR3 reads TGTGGGACTAGCGGCTACAATGAGCAGTTCTTC. This sequence encodes CGTSGYNEQFF.

This clone was counted between two and nine times. This rearrangement joins TRBV10-3 to TRBJ2-6; TRBD1 is a possible D gene (5 bases). The CDR3 spans 15 residues. V lost 3 bases, J lost 4 bases, and 10 bases lay in between. Germline loops: CDR1 ENHRY, CDR2 SYGVKD. Here the CDR3 DNA reads TGTGCCATCAGTGATTCAGGGATGGGGGCCAACGTCCTGACTTTC. As protein: CAISDSGMGANVLTF.

The chain is built from TRBV18 and TRBJ2-5, with no clear D. In germline, CDR1 is KGHSH, CDR2 LQKENI. CDR3 length: 12 residues. Trimming shortened V by 3 bases and J by 4 bases, and 6 bases separated the two germline ends. The CDR3: CASSPAGETQYF. The CDR3 DNA reads TGTGCCAGCTCACCTGCAGGAGAGACCCAGTACTTC. The whole variable domain, filled in from reference TRBV18 and TRBJ2-5, reads NAGVMQNPRHLVRRRGQEARLRCSPMKGHSHVYWYRQLPEEGLKFMVYLQKENIIDESGMPKERFSAEFPKEGPSILRIQQVVRGDSAAYFCASSPAGETQYFGPGTRLLVL.

A few counts support this clone. This chain connects TRBV18 to TRBJ2-5; 12 positions match TRBD2. The J segment lost 5 bases and the V segment lost 3 bases, leaving 10 bases of the junction unmatched. Germline lookup yields CDR1 KGHSH and CDR2 LQKENI. The CDR3 has 17 amino acids. The CDR3 protein is CASSPTGLAGLLETQYF. The CDR3 nucleotides read TGTGCCAGCTCACCGACCGGACTAGCGGGGTTGTTGGAGACCCAGTACTTC.

This clone showed up just a few times. The chain carries TRBV6-5 and TRBJ2-1, with D tentatively TRBD2 (6 bases). The V gene's germline CDR1 is MNHEY and CDR2 SVGAGI. This CDR3 contains 15 residues. V was shortened by 6 bases and J by 7 bases, with 19 bases between the two germline ends. The CDR3 is CASSPSSGGRNEQFF. CDR3 DNA: TGTGCCAGCAGCCCTTCCAGCGGAGGGAGGAATGAGCAGTTCTTC.

Only a few counts were recorded for this clone. The chain joins TRBV27 to TRBJ2-5; possible D gene TRBD2, 5 bases. Trimming removed 4 bases at V and 5 bases at J, with 20 bases between. Germline-derived CDR1 and CDR2 are MNHEY and SMNVEV (reference sequence). This CDR3 has 16 residues. The CDR3 loop reads CASSSRKGAVPETQYF. The CDR3 DNA is TGTGCCAGCAGTTCCCGGAAGGGAGCAGTCCCTGAGACCCAGTACTTC.

This sequence joins TRBV10-3 and TRBJ2-1; the D gene is possibly TRBD1 (5 bases). The CDR3 is made up of 13 amino acids. Germline V gene data show CDR1 as ENHRY and CDR2 as SYGVKD. V dropped 8 bases and J dropped 6 bases, with 14 bases sitting between them. The chain's CDR3 is CAIETSGSNEQFF. As DNA, the CDR3 is TGTGCCATCGAGACTTCAGGGTCCAATGAGCAGTTCTTC.

In its sample, this clone was seen a few times. The V gene is TRBV7-9, the J gene TRBJ2-5; unclear D gene. The V gene's germline CDR1 is SEHNR and CDR2 FQNEAQ (reference sequence). The CDR3 runs to 12 residues. The V end was cut by 1 base, the J end by 5 bases, with 5 bases between. The CDR3 DNA follows: TGTGCCAGCAGCTTAGTCGTTGAGACCCAGTACTTC. This codes for CASSLVVETQYF.

The J gene is TRBJ1-1, the V gene TRBV30; the D gene is possibly TRBD1 (6 bases). This CDR3 is built from 12 residues. The germline gives CDR1 GTSNPN, CDR2 SVGIG (reference sequence). Between the trimmed V and J ends, which lost 4 bases and 4 bases, there was a span of 10 bases. The CDR3 coding sequence is TGTGCCTGGACAGGGGTGGGCACTGAAGCTTTCTTT. Its protein is CAWTGVGTEAFF.

This clone was detected a few times. V usage is TRBV5-4 and J usage is TRBJ2-1; 15 nucleotides line up with TRBD2. V dropped 4 bases and J dropped 7; count of bases not matched to a gene: 12. CDR3 length: 18 residues. Germline values: CDR1 SGHNT, CDR2 YYREEE (reference sequence). DNA for the CDR3: TGTGCCAGCAGCAACGGACTAGCGGGAGGGCGCGCGCGGAATGAGCAGTTCTTC. Translating gives CASSNGLAGGRARNEQFF.

The chain recombines TRBV2 with TRBJ2-7; TRBD2 aligns across 9 bases. CDR1 is SNHLY, CDR2 FYNNEI, per germline. The CDR3 is 18 residues long. Losses at the gene ends were 0 bases for V and 4 bases for J; bases not matched to a gene: 13. This chain's CDR3 is CASSEAIISGSSWYEQYF. The CDR3 DNA follows: TGTGCCAGCAGTGAAGCGATTATTAGCGGGAGTAGCTGGTACGAGCAGTACTTC.

The chain links TRBV10-1 to TRBJ2-1; TRBD2 matches 13 bases. The CDR3 is made up of 14 amino acids. CDR1 and CDR2 from the germline V gene are WNHNN and SYGVQD (reference sequence). V lost 4 bases, J lost 7 bases, and 1 base stayed unmatched. The CDR3 coding sequence is TGCGCCAGCAGTGGGACTAGCGGGAGAAATGAGCAGTTCTTC. The encoded protein is CASSGTSGRNEQFF.

This clone has a handful of counts. This chain joins TRBV7-9 and TRBJ1-5, with D maybe TRBD1 (5 bases). The length of the CDR3 is 14 residues. The germline V gene has CDR1 SEHNR and CDR2 FQNEAQ (reference sequence). V was clipped by 0 bases and J by 2 bases, with 5 bases between them. CDR3 sequence: CASSLAGGNQPQHF. In DNA, the CDR3 is TGTGCCAGCAGCTTAGCAGGGGGCAATCAGCCCCAGCATTTT.

The rearrangement links TRBV5-1 to TRBJ1-1; D is unresolved. In germline, CDR1 is SGHRS, CDR2 YFSETQ. CDR3 size: 13 residues. Trimming took off 5 bases at V and 0 bases at J, with 8 bases between the two ends. CDR3 amino acids: CASRDTMNTEAFF. CDR3 DNA: TGCGCCAGCAGAGACACCATGAACACTGAAGCTTTCTTT.